This T cell receptor beta chain derives from a study of cytomegalovirus exposure and HLA in healthy donors. Study results and caveats: A later analysis reportedly found that, within productive TCRs, an Asian-associated ancestry cluster had fewer N-insertions than the mean observed across the 666 donors.

Use of 60 Vbeta and 13 Jbeta primers characterized the PCR. Clones were read by immunoSEQ multiplex PCR, and TCRdb kept only the in-frame ones, dropping some. The table lists around 130,000 clones, around 80% of them singletons. To note about this clone: The antigen is unknown.

The sequence was collected from a man aged 25-45 years in good health and CMV-seronegative. Sequenced: PBMCs.

CDR3 DNA: TGTGCCAGCTCACCAGCCACAGGGGTGGACGAGCAGTACTTC. Translating gives CASSPATGVDEQYF. This chain joins TRBV18 and TRBJ2-7; 7 bases are shared with TRBD1. The CDR3 totals 14 residues. Germline CDR1 and CDR2: KGHSH and LQKENI. J lost 5 bases, V lost 2 bases, and 6 bases had no gene match.